One sample yielded the 19 T cell receptor beta chains listed below, sequenced in a study of cytomegalovirus exposure and HLA in healthy donors. Use of 60 Vbeta and 13 Jbeta primers characterized the PCR. Using immunoSEQ multiplex PCR, the repertoire was profiled, and TCRdb retains in-frame clones only, with some absent. The sample includes 110,000 to 150,000 clones, about 70% of them seen just once. Sequenced sample: PBMCs. Source of these receptors: a man aged 18 to 35 in good health and CMV-seronegative.

CDR3 nucleotide sequence: TGTGCCAGCAGTCTGGTGGGAGGGTCGGACTACGAGCAGTACTTC. Its translation: CASSLVGGSDYEQYF. V gene TRBV6-5 combines with J gene TRBJ2-7; 7 positions match TRBD2. Germline V gene lookup returns CDR1 MNHEY and CDR2 SVGAGI. The CDR3 contains 15 residues. V shed 5 bases and J 3 bases; nucleotides not matched to a gene: 10.

The chain has TRBV18 and TRBJ2-7; D gene unclear. The CDR3 consists of 13 residues. Germline loops: CDR1 KGHSH, CDR2 LQKENI. V was cut by 6 bases and J by 2 bases, with 11 bases left in between. This chain's CDR3 is CASSPTSTYEQYF. CDR3 coding DNA: TGTGCCAGCTCCCCGACATCTACCTACGAGCAGTACTTC.

The chain uses TRBV7-9 and TRBJ2-1, with TRBD2 identical over 10 bases. This CDR3 is built from 15 residues. V lost 5 bases and J lost 6; bases outside the gene matches: 7. Germline V CDR1 and CDR2: SEHNR, FQNEAQ (reference sequence). The CDR3 bases are TGTGCCAGCAGCGCCACTAGCGGGACCGTCAATGAGCAGTTCTTC. Residues: CASSATSGTVNEQFF.

The rearrangement uses TRBV27 and TRBJ1-5; 7 bases match TRBD1. The CDR3 has 17 residues. J gave up 5 bases and V 5 bases, and 15 bases lay outside the gene matches. Germline V gene data show CDR1 as MNHEY and CDR2 as SMNVEV (reference sequence). The CDR3 sequence is CASSPRTGMQRDQPQHF. Here the CDR3 DNA reads TGTGCCAGCAGTCCCCGGACAGGCATGCAAAGAGATCAGCCCCAGCATTTT.

The chain employs TRBV6-5 and TRBJ2-4; 14 nucleotides agree with TRBD2. CDR1 is MNHEY and CDR2 is SVGAGI in the germline V gene. This CDR3 spans 16 amino acids. Trimming at V came to 1 base and at J to 10 bases, leaving 6 bases not matched to a gene. The CDR3 sequence is CASSYLGTSGGQIQYF. The CDR3 DNA is TGTGCCAGCAGTTACTTGGGGACTAGCGGGGGCCAAATTCAGTACTTC.

This chain links TRBV6-5 with TRBJ2-3; TRBD2 aligns across 8 bases. Per the germline V gene, CDR1 is MNHEY and CDR2 is SVGAGI. There are 15 residues in the CDR3. Unmatched junction bases numbered 5, after V lost 3 bases and J lost 3 bases. The CDR3 protein is CASSYGTSRTDTQYF. The CDR3 coding sequence is TGTGCCAGCAGTTATGGGACTAGTCGTACAGATACGCAGTATTTT.

CDR3 protein: CASSYAPGLAIEEQYF. CDR3 sequence (DNA): TGTGCCAGCAGTTACGCACCGGGACTAGCAATAGAAGAGCAGTACTTC. The J gene is TRBJ2-7, the V gene TRBV6-5; 9 bases line up with TRBD2. CDR1 and CDR2 from the germline V gene are MNHEY and SVGAGI. J lost 7 bases, V lost 2 bases, and 12 bases had no gene match. This CDR3 is 16 amino acids long.

The chain links TRBV18 to TRBJ2-5; D gene ambiguous. V shed 3 bases and J shed 3 bases, with 8 bases lying between them. Germline CDR1 is KGHSH and CDR2 is LQKENI. This CDR3 contains 13 residues. The chain's CDR3 is CASSPDSKETQYF. DNA for the CDR3: TGTGCCAGCTCACCCGACTCAAAAGAGACCCAGTACTTC.

J is TRBJ2-7 and V is TRBV10-3, with D hard to call. The CDR3 consists of 14 residues. Trimming took off 3 bases at V and 2 bases at J, with 11 bases between the two ends. CDR1 is ENHRY, CDR2 SYGVKD, per germline. The CDR3 sequence is CAISDGWQPYEQYF. The CDR3 DNA reads as TGTGCCATCAGTGACGGGTGGCAGCCCTACGAGCAGTACTTC.

V usage is TRBV14 and J usage is TRBJ2-1; TRBD2 aligns across 12 bases. Germline CDR1 is SGHDN and CDR2 is FVKESK. V was pared by 1 base and J by 4 bases, with 20 bases of the junction left unmatched. This CDR3 is 22 amino acids long. CDR3 in DNA: TGTGCCAGCAGCCAAGTTATCCCCATCCCAGGACTAGCGGGACCTACTTACAATGAGCAGTTCTTC. Its protein product is CASSQVIPIPGLAGPTYNEQFF.

J is TRBJ2-3 and V is TRBV30, with D perhaps TRBD1 (5 bases). CDR1 and CDR2 from the germline V gene are GTSNPN and SVGIG (reference sequence). Trimming left V 0 bases short and J 2 bases short, with 6 bases between. CDR3 length: 13 residues. CDR3 DNA sequence: TGTGCCTGGAGTGTAGGGGACACAGATACGCAGTATTTT. Residues: CAWSVGDTDTQYF.

The rearrangement uses TRBV18 and TRBJ1-1, with 10 bases fitting TRBD1. The CDR3 extends over 14 amino acids. CDR1 is KGHSH, CDR2 LQKENI, per germline. The V segment lost 3 bases and the J segment 3 bases; nucleotides outside the gene matches: 1. CDR3 in amino acids: CASSPDRGHTEAFF. CDR3 DNA sequence: TGTGCCAGCTCACCTGACAGGGGGCACACTGAAGCTTTCTTT.

Written as DNA, the CDR3 is TGTGCCAGCCTGGACCCGGGACTAGGCACAGATACGCAGTATTTT. Residues: CASLDPGLGTDTQYF. The chain recombines TRBV6-5 with TRBJ2-3, with TRBD2 matching 8 bases. The CDR3 has 15 residues. Trimming cost V 8 bases and J 1 base; bases outside gene matches: 8. The germline V gene has CDR1 MNHEY and CDR2 SVGAGI.

In its sample, this clone was seen once. The V and J genes are TRBV5-8 and TRBJ2-2; tentatively, D is TRBD1 (6 bases). The germline V and J ends were trimmed by 3 bases and 2 bases, with 20 bases remaining between them. There are 18 residues in the CDR3. Germline V gives CDR1 SGHTS, CDR2 YDEGEE. In DNA, the CDR3 is TGTGCCAGCAGCTGGGATACAGGGACGGAGATCAACACCGGGGAGCTGTTTTTT. Translating gives CASSWDTGTEINTGELFF.

The V and J genes are TRBV6-5 and TRBJ1-5, with 7 bases identical to TRBD1. Trimming cost V 6 bases and J 3 bases; bases outside gene matches: 2. The CDR3 consists of 13 residues. Germline CDR1 MNHEY, CDR2 SVGAGI. As DNA, the CDR3 is TGTGCCAGCAGGACAGGGAACAATCAGCCCCAGCATTTT. Residues: CASRTGNNQPQHF.

The rearrangement links TRBV28 to TRBJ1-1; D call uncertain. CDR1 MDHEN and CDR2 SYDVKM come from the germline V gene. V lost 2 bases and J 8 bases, leaving 6 bases between the germline ends. The CDR3 runs to 11 residues. CDR3 sequence reads: CASSLGREAFF. CDR3 DNA: TGTGCCAGCAGTTTAGGCAGGGAAGCTTTCTTT.

The chain employs TRBV5-6 and TRBJ2-5; 11 bases line up with TRBD1. The CDR3 runs 15 residues. Losses at the gene ends were 0 bases for V and 4 bases for J; bases not matched to a gene: 2. CDR1 is SGHDT and CDR2 is YYEEEE in the germline V gene. The CDR3 coding sequence is TGTGCCAGCAGCTTGGCCGGGACAGGGGGAGAGACCCAGTACTTC. It translates to CASSLAGTGGETQYF.

The rearrangement links TRBV6-1 to TRBJ1-1; maybe TRBD1 (6 bases). The CDR3 length is 15 residues. Trimming took off 8 bases at V and 12 bases at J, with 28 bases between the two ends. Germline lookup yields CDR1 MNHNS and CDR2 SASEGT. The CDR3 region is CASFNFLGQTPGPFF. For the CDR3, the DNA is TGTGCCAGCTTTAATTTTCTTGGACAGACACCCGGTCCTTTCTTT.

This clone turned up a few times. The CDR3 sequence is CASSLEGSTEAFF. The CDR3 region has the DNA TGCGCCAGCAGCTTGGAAGGGAGCACTGAAGCTTTCTTT. The chain carries TRBV5-1 and TRBJ1-1; D not resolved. The germline V gene has CDR1 SGHRS and CDR2 YFSETQ. Trimming took 0 bases from V and 4 from J, leaving 7 bases between them. The CDR3 contains 13 residues.